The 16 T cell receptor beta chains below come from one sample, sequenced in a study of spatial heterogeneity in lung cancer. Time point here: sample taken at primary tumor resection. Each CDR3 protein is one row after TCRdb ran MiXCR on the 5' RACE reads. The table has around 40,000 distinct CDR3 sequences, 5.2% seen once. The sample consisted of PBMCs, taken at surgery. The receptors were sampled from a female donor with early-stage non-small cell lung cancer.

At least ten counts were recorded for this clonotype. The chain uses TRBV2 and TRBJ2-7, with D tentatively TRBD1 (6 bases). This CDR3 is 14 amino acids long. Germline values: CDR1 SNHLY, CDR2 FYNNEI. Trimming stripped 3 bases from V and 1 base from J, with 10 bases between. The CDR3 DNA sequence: TGTGCCAGCAGTGAGGGGCAGGGGTCCTACGAGCAGTACTTC. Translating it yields CASSEGQGSYEQYF.

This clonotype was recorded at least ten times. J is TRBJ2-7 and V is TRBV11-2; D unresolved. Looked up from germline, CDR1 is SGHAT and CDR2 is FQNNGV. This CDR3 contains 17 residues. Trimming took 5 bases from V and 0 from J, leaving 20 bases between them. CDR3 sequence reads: CASSLLVAGLSSYEQYF. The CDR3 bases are TGTGCCAGCAGCCTACTTGTTGCCGGGCTAAGCTCCTACGAGCAGTACTTC.

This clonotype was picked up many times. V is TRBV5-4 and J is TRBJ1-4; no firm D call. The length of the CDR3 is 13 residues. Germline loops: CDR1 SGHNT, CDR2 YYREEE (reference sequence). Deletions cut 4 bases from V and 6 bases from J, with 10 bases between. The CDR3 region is CASSLWGDEKLFF. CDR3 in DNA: TGTGCCAGCAGCCTGTGGGGAGATGAAAAACTGTTTTTT.

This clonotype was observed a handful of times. CDR3 nucleotides: TGTGCCAGCAGCTTATCCGGGACAGGGGCTATAAACTCTGGAAACACCATATATTTT. Translation gives CASSLSGTGAINSGNTIYF. The chain uses TRBV7-2 and TRBJ1-3, with 10 positions matching TRBD1. The trim removed 2 bases at V and 0 bases at J, leaving 10 bases unmatched. There are 19 residues in the CDR3. Germline V lookup: CDR1 SGHTA, CDR2 FQGNSA.

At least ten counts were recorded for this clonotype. The CDR3 DNA is TGTGCCAGCAGCTTGGGCCCCACTAGCGGGGACTCCTACAATGAGCAGTTCTTC. The encoded protein is CASSLGPTSGDSYNEQFF. The chain joins TRBV5-5 to TRBJ2-1; 10 bases match TRBD2. Germline V gene sequence: CDR1 SGHKS, CDR2 YYEKEE (reference sequence). The trim removed 0 bases at V and 0 bases at J, leaving 6 bases unmatched. The CDR3 covers 18 residues.

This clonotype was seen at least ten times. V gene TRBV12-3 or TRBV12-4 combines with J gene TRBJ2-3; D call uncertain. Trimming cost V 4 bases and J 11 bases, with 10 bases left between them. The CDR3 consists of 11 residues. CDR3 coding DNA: TGTGCCAGCAGTTGGATGGAGTGGCAGTATTTT. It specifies CASSWMEWQYF.

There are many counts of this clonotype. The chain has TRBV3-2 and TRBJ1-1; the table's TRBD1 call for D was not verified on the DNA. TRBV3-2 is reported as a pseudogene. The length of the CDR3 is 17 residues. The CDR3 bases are TGTGCCAGCAGCCAAGAGCTGGGACAGGGGTTGAACACTGAAGCTTTCTTT. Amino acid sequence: CASSQELGQGLNTEAFF.

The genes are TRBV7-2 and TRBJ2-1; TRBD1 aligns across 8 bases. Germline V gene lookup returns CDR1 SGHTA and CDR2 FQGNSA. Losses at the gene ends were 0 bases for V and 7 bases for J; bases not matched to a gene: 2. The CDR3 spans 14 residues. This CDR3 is CASSLANRGNEQFF. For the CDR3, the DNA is TGTGCCAGCAGCTTAGCTAACAGGGGGAATGAGCAGTTCTTC.

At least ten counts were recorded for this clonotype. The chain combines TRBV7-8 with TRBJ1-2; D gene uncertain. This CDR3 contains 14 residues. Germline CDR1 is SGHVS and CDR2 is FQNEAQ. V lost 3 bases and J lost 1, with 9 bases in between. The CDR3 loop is CASSFRTDNYGYTF. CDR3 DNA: TGTGCCAGCAGCTTCCGGACGGATAACTATGGCTACACCTTC.

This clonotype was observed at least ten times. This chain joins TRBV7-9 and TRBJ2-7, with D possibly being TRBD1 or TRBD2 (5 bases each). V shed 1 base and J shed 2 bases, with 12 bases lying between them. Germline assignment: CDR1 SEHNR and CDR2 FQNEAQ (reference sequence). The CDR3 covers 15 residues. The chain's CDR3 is CASSLGEGRTYEQYF. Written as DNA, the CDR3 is TGTGCCAGCAGCTTAGGCGAGGGGCGAACCTACGAGCAGTACTTC.

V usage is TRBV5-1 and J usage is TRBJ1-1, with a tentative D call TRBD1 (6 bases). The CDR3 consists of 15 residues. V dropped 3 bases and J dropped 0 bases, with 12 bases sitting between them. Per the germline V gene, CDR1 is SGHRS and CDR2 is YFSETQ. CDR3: CASSSRGQMNTEAFF. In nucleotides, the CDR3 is TGCGCCAGCAGCTCCCGAGGACAGATGAACACTGAAGCTTTCTTT.

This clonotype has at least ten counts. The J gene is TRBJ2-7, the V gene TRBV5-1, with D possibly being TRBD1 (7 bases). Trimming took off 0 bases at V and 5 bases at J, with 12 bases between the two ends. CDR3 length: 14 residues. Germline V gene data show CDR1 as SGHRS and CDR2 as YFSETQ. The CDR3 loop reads CASSLGQGLDEQYF. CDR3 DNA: TGCGCCAGCAGCTTGGGACAGGGACTTGACGAGCAGTACTTC.

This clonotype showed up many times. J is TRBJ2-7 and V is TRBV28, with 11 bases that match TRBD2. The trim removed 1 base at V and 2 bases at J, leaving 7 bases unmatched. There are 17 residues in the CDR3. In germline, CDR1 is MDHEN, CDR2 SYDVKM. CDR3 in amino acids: CASSLYGSGGVTYEQYF. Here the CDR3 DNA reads TGTGCCAGCAGTTTATATGGTAGCGGGGGGGTTACCTACGAGCAGTACTTC.

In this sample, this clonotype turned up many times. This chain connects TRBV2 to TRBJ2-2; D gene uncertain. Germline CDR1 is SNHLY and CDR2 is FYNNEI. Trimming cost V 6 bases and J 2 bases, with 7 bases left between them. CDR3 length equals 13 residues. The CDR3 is CASRGINTGELFF. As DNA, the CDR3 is TGTGCCAGCAGGGGGATAAACACCGGGGAGCTGTTTTTT.

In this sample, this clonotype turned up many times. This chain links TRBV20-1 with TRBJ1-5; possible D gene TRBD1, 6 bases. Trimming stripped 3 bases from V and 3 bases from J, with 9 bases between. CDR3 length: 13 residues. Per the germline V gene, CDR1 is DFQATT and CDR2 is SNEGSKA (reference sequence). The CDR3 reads CSASRGVNQPQHF. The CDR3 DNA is TGCAGTGCTAGTAGGGGGGTCAATCAGCCCCAGCATTTT.

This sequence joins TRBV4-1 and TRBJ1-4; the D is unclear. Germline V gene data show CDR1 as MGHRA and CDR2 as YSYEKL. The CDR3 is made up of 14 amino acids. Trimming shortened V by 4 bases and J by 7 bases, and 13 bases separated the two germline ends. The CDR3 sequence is CASSPSGLSEKLFF. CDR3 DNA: TGCGCCAGCAGCCCTTCGGGCCTAAGTGAAAAACTGTTTTTT.